The clone carrying this T cell receptor beta chain was seen more than once but under ten times. As yet, its antigen is unknown. There was one heparinised blood draw per donor, averaging roughly 110 mL. CD4+ cells of the naive, central memory, regulatory and stem cell-like memory types were sorted via CD45RO/CCR7/CD25/CD127/CD95/CD27. The data derive from a study of beta chain features in type 1 diabetes. General observations from the study: In comparison with healthy donors, patients had naive, central memory and Treg TCRB repertoires that appeared more similar. Patients with type 1 diabetes carried fewer insertions and had more deletions at their VDJ junctions.

Since all of the isolated RNA was reverse transcribed, expressed TCRB transcripts were what got sequenced. Some clones are missing from TCRdb's copy, which holds only in-frame ones; the method was immunoSEQ multiplex PCR. The sample consists of 900,000 or so clones, roughly a sixth of them appearing once. The TCR comes from a woman between 18 and 30 years old in good health. Material: naive CD4+ T cells from blood.

CDR3 DNA: TGTGCCAGCAGCCATTTAGGACAGGGTGAGACCCAGTACTTC. Its protein product is CASSHLGQGETQYF. The chain carries TRBV7-9 and TRBJ2-5, with 8 bases that match TRBD1. V dropped 5 bases and J dropped 5; count of bases not matched to a gene: 7. The CDR3 sequence is 14 residues long. The germline CDR1 and CDR2 sequences are SEHNR and FQNEAQ (reference sequence).